Below, one TCR beta chain is given with its context. A read error may account for a junction end that differs from germline. The sample originates from a study of metastatic and nonmetastatic thyroid tumors. In the original workflow: It was from CDR3 differences across clinicopathological groups that a distant-metastasis classifier for papillary thyroid cancer was built. MiXCR was used by TCRdb to re-call the PCR reads. TCRdb's processing, not the study's, gives the V and J calls here. The data show some 64,000 clones, just over 4% seen once. No patient received treatment before thyroid surgery. Germline V CDR1 and CDR2: SGHDT, YYEEEE. The CDR3 is 14 residues long.

The sequenced material came from blood. The rearrangement joins TRBV5-6 to TRBJ1-5, with TRBD1 matching 9 bases. The source of this sequence is a female donor with papillary thyroid cancer or a benign thyroid nodule (not recorded which). Some clones in this sample may be carry-over from other donors' samples. CDR3: CTSSRDRVSQPQHF. The CDR3 nucleotides read TGTACCAGCAGCCGGGACAGGGTAAGTCAGCCCCAGCATTTT.